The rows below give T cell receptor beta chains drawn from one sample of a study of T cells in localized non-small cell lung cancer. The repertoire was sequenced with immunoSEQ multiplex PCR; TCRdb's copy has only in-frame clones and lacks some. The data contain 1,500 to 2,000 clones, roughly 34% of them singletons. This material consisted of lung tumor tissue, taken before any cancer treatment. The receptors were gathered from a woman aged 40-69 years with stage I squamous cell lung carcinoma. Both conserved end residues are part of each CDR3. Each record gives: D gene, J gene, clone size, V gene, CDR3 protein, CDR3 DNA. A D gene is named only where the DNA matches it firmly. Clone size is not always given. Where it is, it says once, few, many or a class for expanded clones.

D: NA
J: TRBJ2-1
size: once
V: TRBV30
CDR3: CAWSEGHGNEQFF
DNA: TGTGCCTGGAGTGAGGGACATGGCAATGAGCAGTTCTTC

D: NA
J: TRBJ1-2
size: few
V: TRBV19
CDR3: CASSMGWSDLYGYTF
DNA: TGTGCCAGTAGTATGGGTTGGAGCGATTTATATGGCTACACCTTC

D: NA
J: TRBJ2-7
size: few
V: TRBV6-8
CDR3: CASMRGSVYEQYF
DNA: TGTGCCAGCATGAGGGGGTCGGTCTACGAGCAGTACTTC

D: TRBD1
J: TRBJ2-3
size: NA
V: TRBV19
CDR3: CARDRGQGGTDTQYF
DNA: TGTGCCAGGGATAGGGGACAGGGGGGAACAGATACGCAGTATTTT

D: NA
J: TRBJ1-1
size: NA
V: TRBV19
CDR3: CASSMSEETEAFF
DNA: TGTGCCAGTAGTATGAGTGAGGAAACTGAAGCTTTCTTT

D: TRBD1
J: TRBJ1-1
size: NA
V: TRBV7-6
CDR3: CASSTGGQGLLNTEAFF
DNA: TGTGCCAGCAGCACAGGGGGCCAGGGGCTTTTGAACACTGAAGCTTTCTTT

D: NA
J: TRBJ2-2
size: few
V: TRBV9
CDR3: CASSVVVTGELFF
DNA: TGTGCCAGCAGCGTAGTGGTCACCGGGGAGCTGTTTTTT

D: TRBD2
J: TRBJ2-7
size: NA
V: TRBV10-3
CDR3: CASSGGAFYYEQYF
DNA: TGTGCTTCTAGCGGGGGGGCGTTTTACTACGAGCAGTACTTC

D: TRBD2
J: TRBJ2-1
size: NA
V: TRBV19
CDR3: CASSPGLAGANEQFF
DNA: TGTGCCAGTAGTCCCGGACTAGCGGGGGCTAATGAGCAGTTCTTC

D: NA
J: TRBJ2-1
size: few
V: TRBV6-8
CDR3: CASSDSGGPRQFF
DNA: TGTGCCAGCAGTGACTCCGGGGGACCGCGGCAGTTCTTC

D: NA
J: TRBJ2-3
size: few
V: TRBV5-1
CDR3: CASSFGPSTDTQYF
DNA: TGCGCCAGCAGCTTCGGACCTAGCACAGATACGCAGTATTTT

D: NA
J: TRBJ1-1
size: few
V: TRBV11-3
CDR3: CASSLGRGNTEAFF
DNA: TGTGCCAGCAGCTTGGGCAGGGGGAACACTGAAGCTTTCTTT

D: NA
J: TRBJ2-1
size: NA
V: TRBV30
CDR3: CAISAGPGASYNEQFF
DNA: TGTGCCATCTCCGCGGGCCCGGGGGCCTCCTACAATGAGCAGTTCTTC

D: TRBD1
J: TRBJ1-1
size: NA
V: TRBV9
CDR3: CASSPSQGGGRGRTEAFF
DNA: TGTGCCAGCAGCCCCTCTCAAGGAGGGGGCAGGGGGAGGACTGAAGCTTTCTTT

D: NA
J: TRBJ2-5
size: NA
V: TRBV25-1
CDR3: CASSEPRLYQETQYF
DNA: TGTGCCAGCAGTGAGCCCAGGTTATACCAAGAGACCCAGTACTTC

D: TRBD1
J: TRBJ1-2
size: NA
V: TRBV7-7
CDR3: CASSFGTGGVRDGYTF
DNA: TGTGCCAGCAGCTTCGGGACAGGGGGCGTTAGGGATGGCTACACCTTC

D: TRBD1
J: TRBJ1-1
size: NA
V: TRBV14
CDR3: CASSLPGGREAFF
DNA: TGTGCCAGCAGCCTCCCAGGGGGCCGTGAAGCTTTCTTT

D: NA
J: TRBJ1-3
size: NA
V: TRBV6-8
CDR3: CASSYSDSPGNTIYF
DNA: TGTGCCAGCAGTTACTCGGACAGTCCTGGAAACACCATATATTTT

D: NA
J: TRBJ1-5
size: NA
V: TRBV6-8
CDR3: CAISPDGNQPQHF
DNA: TGTGCCATCAGTCCGGACGGGAATCAGCCCCAGCATTTT

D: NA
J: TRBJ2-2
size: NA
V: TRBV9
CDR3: CASSEMPGLAVNTGELFF
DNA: TGTGCCAGCAGTGAAATGCCAGGGTTAGCGGTGAACACCGGGGAGCTGTTTTTT

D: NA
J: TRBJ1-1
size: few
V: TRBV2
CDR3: CASSTSNTEAFF
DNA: TGTGCCAGCAGCACTTCTAACACTGAAGCTTTCTTT

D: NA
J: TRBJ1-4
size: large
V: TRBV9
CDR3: CASSEDPAFNEKLFF
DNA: TGTGCCAGCAGTGAGGACCCCGCCTTTAATGAAAAACTGTTTTTT

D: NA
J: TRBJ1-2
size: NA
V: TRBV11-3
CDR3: CASSPVGGVYGYTF
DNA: TGTGCCAGCAGCCCCGTGGGCGGTGTCTATGGCTACACCTTC

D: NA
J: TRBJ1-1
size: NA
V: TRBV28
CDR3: CASSTIGEGNTEAFF
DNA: TGTGCCAGCAGTACTATCGGGGAGGGGAACACTGAAGCTTTCTTT

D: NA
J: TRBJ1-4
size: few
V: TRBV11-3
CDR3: CASSHEVRGEKLFF
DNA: TGTGCCAGCAGCCACGAGGTCCGCGGTGAAAAACTGTTTTTT

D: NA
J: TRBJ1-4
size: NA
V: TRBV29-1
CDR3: CSVRDTGYEKLFF
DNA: TGCAGCGTTAGAGACACGGGGTACGAAAAACTGTTTTTT

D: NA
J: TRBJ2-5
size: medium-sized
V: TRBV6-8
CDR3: CASTQSPRGEQETQYF
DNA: TGTGCCAGCACCCAGTCACCCCGCGGGGAACAAGAGACCCAGTACTTC

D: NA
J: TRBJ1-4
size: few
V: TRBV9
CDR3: CASSVAPRYDEKLFF
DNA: TGTGCCAGCAGCGTAGCTCCCCGGTACGACGAAAAACTGTTTTTT

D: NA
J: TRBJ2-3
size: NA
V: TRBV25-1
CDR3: CASRVQGTDTQYF
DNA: TGTGCCAGCAGGGTCCAGGGCACAGATACGCAGTATTTT

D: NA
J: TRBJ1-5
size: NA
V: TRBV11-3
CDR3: CASSSAGGPNQPQHF
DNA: TGTGCCAGCAGCTCCGCTGGGGGCCCCAATCAGCCCCAGCATTTT

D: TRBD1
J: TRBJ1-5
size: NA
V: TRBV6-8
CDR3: CATPTGGYSNQPQHF
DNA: TGTGCCACTCCGACAGGGGGTTATAGCAATCAGCCCCAGCATTTT

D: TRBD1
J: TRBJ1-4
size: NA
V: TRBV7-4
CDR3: CASSLTRGTNEKLFF
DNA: TGTGCCAGCAGCTTAACCAGGGGGACTAATGAAAAACTGTTTTTT

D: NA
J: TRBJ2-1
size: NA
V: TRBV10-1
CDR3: CASSESRATEQFF
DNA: TGCGCCAGCAGTGAGTCGAGGGCAACTGAGCAGTTCTTC

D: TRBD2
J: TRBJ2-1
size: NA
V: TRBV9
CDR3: CASSERGGSYNEQFF
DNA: TGTGCCAGCAGCGAGCGGGGGGGCTCCTACAATGAGCAGTTCTTC

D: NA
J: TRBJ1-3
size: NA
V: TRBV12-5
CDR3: CASGLVPFSSGNTIYF
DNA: TGTGCTAGTGGTTTGGTACCTTTCAGCTCTGGAAACACCATATATTTT

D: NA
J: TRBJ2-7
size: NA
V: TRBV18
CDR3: CASSSMTQTYEQYF
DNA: TGTGCCAGCTCATCGATGACCCAAACCTACGAGCAGTACTTC

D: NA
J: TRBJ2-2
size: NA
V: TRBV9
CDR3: CASSEGLGRNTGELFF
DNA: TGTGCCAGCAGTGAGGGGTTGGGCCGAAACACCGGGGAGCTGTTTTTT

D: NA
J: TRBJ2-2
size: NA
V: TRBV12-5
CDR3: CASGLEGWGELFF
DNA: TGTGCTAGTGGTTTGGAGGGTTGGGGGGAGCTGTTTTTT

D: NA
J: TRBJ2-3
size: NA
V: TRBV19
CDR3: CASSIVGADTQYF
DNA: TGTGCCAGTAGTATTGTCGGGGCGGATACGCAGTATTTT

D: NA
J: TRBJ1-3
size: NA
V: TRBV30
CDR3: CAWSVRASYSGNTIYF
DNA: TGTGCCTGGAGTGTACGGGCCTCTTACTCTGGAAACACCATATATTTT

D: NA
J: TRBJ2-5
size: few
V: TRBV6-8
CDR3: CASSSPQVPETQYF
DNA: TGTGCCAGCAGTTCACCCCAGGTCCCAGAGACCCAGTACTTC

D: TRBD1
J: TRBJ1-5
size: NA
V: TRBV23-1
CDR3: CASSHRQGQGNQPQHF
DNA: TGCGCCAGCAGTCACCGACAGGGGCAAGGCAATCAGCCCCAGCATTTT

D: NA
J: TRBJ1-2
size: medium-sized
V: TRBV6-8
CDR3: CASSYSRQIVRYGYTF
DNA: TGTGCCAGCAGTTACTCCCGGCAAATAGTTCGTTATGGCTACACCTTC

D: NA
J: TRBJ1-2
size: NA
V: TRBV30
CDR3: CAGWGWGYGYTF
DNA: TGTGCCGGCTGGGGGTGGGGCTATGGCTACACCTTC

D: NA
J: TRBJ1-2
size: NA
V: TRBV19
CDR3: CASSISVSDNYGYTF
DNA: TGTGCCAGTAGTATTTCGGTCTCCGATAACTATGGCTACACCTTC

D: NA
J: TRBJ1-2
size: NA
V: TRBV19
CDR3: CASSITAGKGYGYTF
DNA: TGTGCCAGTAGTATCACGGCAGGGAAGGGCTATGGCTACACCTTC

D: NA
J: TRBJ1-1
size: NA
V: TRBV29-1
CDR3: CSVGQTINTEAFF
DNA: TGCAGCGTTGGACAGACTATTAACACTGAAGCTTTCTTT

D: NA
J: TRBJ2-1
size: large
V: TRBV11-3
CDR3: CASSLSRVRTNEQFF
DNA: TGTGCCAGCAGCTTGTCAAGGGTTCGGACAAATGAGCAGTTCTTC

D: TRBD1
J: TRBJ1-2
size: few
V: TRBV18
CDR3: CASSPDRDHGYTF
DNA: TGTGCCAGCTCACCAGACAGGGATCATGGCTACACCTTC

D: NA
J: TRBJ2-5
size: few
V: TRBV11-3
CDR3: CASSPGTAPGETQYF
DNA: TGTGCCAGCAGCCCAGGGACCGCCCCCGGCGAGACCCAGTACTTC

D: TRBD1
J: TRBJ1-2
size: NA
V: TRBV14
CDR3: CASSEEGRTGSFYTF
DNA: TGTGCCAGCAGCGAAGAGGGAAGGACAGGTTCTTTCTACACCTTC

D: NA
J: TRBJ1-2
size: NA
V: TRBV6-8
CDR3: CASSYIGGIYGYTF
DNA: TGTGCCAGCAGTTACATAGGGGGAATCTATGGCTACACCTTC

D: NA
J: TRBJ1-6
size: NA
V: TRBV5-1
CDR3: CASSPGSGGNSPLHF
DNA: TGCGCCAGCAGCCCGGGGTCGGGGGGTAATTCACCCCTCCACTTT

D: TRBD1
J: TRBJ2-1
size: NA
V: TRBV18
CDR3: CASIRDSSYNEQFF
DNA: TGTGCCAGCATCCGGGACAGCTCCTACAATGAGCAGTTCTTC

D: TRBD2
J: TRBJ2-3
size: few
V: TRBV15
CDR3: CATSRSGLWSTDTQYF
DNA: TGTGCCACCAGCAGATCGGGACTATGGTCCACAGATACGCAGTATTTT

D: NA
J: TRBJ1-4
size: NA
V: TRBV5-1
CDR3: CASRGMTATNEKLFF
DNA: TGCGCCAGCAGGGGGATGACTGCAACTAATGAAAAACTGTTTTTT

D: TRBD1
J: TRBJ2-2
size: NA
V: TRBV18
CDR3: CASSRDSANTGELFF
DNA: TGTGCCAGCTCACGGGACAGCGCGAACACCGGGGAGCTGTTTTTT

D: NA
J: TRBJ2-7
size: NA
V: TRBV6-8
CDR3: CAISVEPSYEQYF
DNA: TGTGCCATCAGTGTAGAGCCCTCCTACGAGCAGTACTTC

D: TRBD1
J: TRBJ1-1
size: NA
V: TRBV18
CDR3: CASSPADQGANTEAFF
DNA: TGTGCCAGCTCACCTGCGGACCAGGGGGCTAACACTGAAGCTTTCTTT